Following are 20 T cell receptor beta chains from one sample sequenced in a study of cytomegalovirus exposure and HLA in healthy donors. Primers for the PCR totalled 60 Vbeta and 13 Jbeta. TCRdb's copy holds only in-frame clones and misses some; the assay was immunoSEQ multiplex PCR. The sample has 150,000 or so clones, around three quarters seen once; the top ten hold approximately 3.1%. Specimen: PBMCs. The receptors shown here come from a woman between 40 and 50 years old in good health and CMV-seronegative.

This sequence joins TRBV9 and TRBJ1-6; 10 bases align to TRBD1. V lost 5 bases to trimming and J lost 8 bases; unmatched junction nucleotides: 4. Germline V gene sequence: CDR1 SGDLS, CDR2 YYNGEE. The CDR3 is 14 amino acids. The CDR3 region is CASSIGQGDSPLHF. The CDR3 coding sequence is TGTGCCAGCAGTATAGGACAGGGGGATTCACCCCTCCACTTT.

V and J are TRBV11-3 and TRBJ1-1; 11 bases are a match to TRBD1. Germline V gives CDR1 SGHNT, CDR2 YENEEA. The CDR3 covers 14 residues. Germline trimming cut 5 bases from V and 4 bases from J; bases unmatched to any gene: 3. This chain's CDR3 is CASSPGTGGTEAFF. Written as DNA, the CDR3 is TGTGCCAGCAGCCCGGGGACAGGGGGCACTGAAGCTTTCTTT.

The table lists this clone with a count of one. This sequence joins TRBV14 and TRBJ2-7; 7 bases fit TRBD1. CDR3 length: 15 amino acids. Germline values: CDR1 SGHDN, CDR2 FVKESK. V gave up 3 bases and J gave up 4 bases; unmatched junction bases: 9. The CDR3 region has the DNA TGTGCCAGCAGCCAGAAGACAGGGTACGGATACGAGCAGTACTTC. Protein: CASSQKTGYGYEQYF.

V is TRBV28 and J is TRBJ1-3; TRBD1 agrees at 8 bases. The V and J ends lost 2 bases and 0 bases, in that order; junction bases with no gene match: 9. The CDR3 extends over 18 amino acids. Germline CDR1 is MDHEN and CDR2 is SYDVKM. The CDR3 here is CASSLSSGTGGSGNTIYF. The CDR3 DNA sequence: TGTGCCAGCAGTTTAAGCTCCGGGACAGGAGGCTCTGGAAACACCATATATTTT.

The chain recombines TRBV28 with TRBJ1-6, with unresolved D. This CDR3 region has 15 residues. CDR1 is MDHEN, CDR2 SYDVKM, per germline. Trimming removed 6 bases at V and 2 bases at J, with 11 bases between. In DNA form, the CDR3 reads TGTGCCAGCAGCGAGGCGTACACCTATAATTCACCCCTCCACTTT. It yields the protein CASSEAYTYNSPLHF. Full variable domain (remainder filled in from reference TRBV28 and TRBJ1-6): DVKVTQSSRYLVKRTGEKVFLECVQDMDHENMFWYRQDPGLGLRLIYFSYDVKMKEKGDIPEGYSVSREKKERFSLILESASTNQTSMYLCASSEAYTYNSPLHFGNGTRLTVT.

V and J are TRBV20-1 and TRBJ2-1, with unresolved D. Between the trimmed V and J ends, which lost 0 bases and 8 bases, there was a span of 5 bases. CDR1 is DFQATT and CDR2 is SNEGSKA in the germline V gene (reference sequence). CDR3 length equals 11 residues. CDR3 DNA: TGCAGTGCTAGAGATTTCGATGAGCAGTTCTTC. This encodes CSARDFDEQFF.

V usage is TRBV4-1 and J usage is TRBJ2-7, with D hard to call. CDR3 length equals 15 residues. The ends were cut back, 1 base at V and 2 bases at J, with 12 bases in the middle. Per germline, CDR1 MGHRA and CDR2 YSYEKL. CDR3 sequence: CASSQGQTATYEQYF. In DNA form, the CDR3 reads TGCGCCAGCAGCCAAGGTCAGACTGCTACCTACGAGCAGTACTTC.

V usage is TRBV28 and J usage is TRBJ2-1; tentatively, D is TRBD1 (5 bases). The CDR3 sequence is 12 residues long. CDR1 MDHEN and CDR2 SYDVKM come from the germline V gene. The CDR3 here is CATDGSNNEQFF. CDR3 in DNA: TGTGCGACAGATGGGTCAAACAATGAGCAGTTCTTC.

The chain carries TRBV4-1 and TRBJ1-3; a possible D gene is TRBD1 (5 bases). Trimming took 3 bases from V and 0 from J, leaving 15 bases between them. Looked up from germline, CDR1 is MGHRA and CDR2 is YSYEKL. The CDR3 consists of 17 residues. As DNA, the CDR3 is TGCGCCAGCAGCCAGATGGGACTCCCAAGCTCTGGAAACACCATATATTTT. It yields the protein CASSQMGLPSSGNTIYF.

The chain uses TRBV28 and TRBJ2-7, with D perhaps TRBD1 (6 bases). The CDR3 runs 13 residues. Germline loops: CDR1 MDHEN, CDR2 SYDVKM. The ends were cut back, 5 bases at V and 0 bases at J, with 8 bases in the middle. The CDR3 region has the DNA TGTGCCAGCAGTGAAGGGGGCTCCTACGAGCAGTACTTC. It specifies CASSEGGSYEQYF.

V and J are TRBV4-1 and TRBJ2-1; 10 nucleotides line up with TRBD2. Unmatched junction bases numbered 9, after V lost 4 bases and J lost 6 bases. The CDR3 totals 16 residues. CDR1 is MGHRA and CDR2 is YSYEKL in the germline V gene. The CDR3 sequence: CASSPRAERGGNEQFF. Here the CDR3 DNA reads TGCGCCAGCAGCCCCCGGGCGGAGCGGGGGGGCAATGAGCAGTTCTTC.

The chain has TRBV5-4 and TRBJ2-3; 8 bases align to TRBD2. Looked up from germline, CDR1 is SGHNT and CDR2 is YYREEE (reference sequence). The CDR3 has 17 residues. V was clipped by 1 base and J by 2 bases; unmatched bases: 9. For the CDR3, the DNA is TGTGCCAGCAGCTTGTTGTCCCTAGCGGGCGTCACAGATACGCAGTATTTT. Protein product: CASSLLSLAGVTDTQYF.

The chain carries TRBV7-6 and TRBJ2-4; 8 bases map to TRBD1. This CDR3 has 13 amino acids. V lost 5 bases and J lost 9; bases outside the gene matches: 6. Germline values: CDR1 SGHVS, CDR2 FNYEAQ. CDR3 nucleotide sequence: TGTGCCAGCAGCAAGACAGGGGTGGGCATTCAGTACTTC. Protein: CASSKTGVGIQYF.

The chain has TRBV19 and TRBJ2-4; 8 bases map to TRBD1. CDR1 LNHDA and CDR2 SQIVND come from the germline V gene (reference sequence). Unmatched junction bases numbered 7, after V lost 8 bases and J lost 7 bases. The CDR3 runs 13 residues. The DNA for the CDR3 is TGTGCCAGTCAAGACAGGGGTTTTAACATTCAGTACTTC. It translates to CASQDRGFNIQYF.

In DNA, the CDR3 is TGCGCCAGCAGCTTTACAGGGGGCGCGTTCGAGCAGTACTTC. It translates to CASSFTGGAFEQYF. The chain joins TRBV5-1 to TRBJ2-7, with 9 bases that match TRBD1. The CDR3 is 14 residues long. Germline CDR1 is SGHRS and CDR2 is YFSETQ. Unmatched junction bases numbered 6, after V lost 2 bases and J lost 6 bases.

V and J are TRBV5-1 and TRBJ2-1; TRBD2 matches 10 bases. CDR1 and CDR2 (germline): SGHRS, YFSETQ. The CDR3 runs 16 residues. V lost 0 bases to trimming and J lost 0 bases; unmatched junction nucleotides: 0. The CDR3 sequence is CASSLERGGSYNEQFF. The CDR3 DNA follows: TGCGCCAGCAGCTTGGAGCGGGGGGGCTCCTACAATGAGCAGTTCTTC.

The V call is TRBV5-6, the J call TRBJ1-3; D gene unclear. The CDR3 sequence is 12 residues long. From germline, CDR1 is SGHDT and CDR2 YYEEEE. Trimming removed 3 bases at V and 4 bases at J, with 5 bases between. The CDR3 region has the DNA TGTGCCAGCAGCTCACAGGGAAACACCATATATTTT. Protein: CASSSQGNTIYF.

This chain joins TRBV4-1 and TRBJ1-4; D remains ambiguous. The germline V gene has CDR1 MGHRA and CDR2 YSYEKL. This CDR3 is built from 16 residues. With 0 bases removed from V and 4 bases from J, the gap between germline ends came to 12 bases. CDR3 DNA: TGCGCCAGCAGCCAAGAACTGGCAGGAAATAATGAAAAACTGTTTTTT. Its protein product is CASSQELAGNNEKLFF.

The V call is TRBV2, the J call TRBJ1-1, with unresolved D. Germline V lookup: CDR1 SNHLY, CDR2 FYNNEI. The CDR3 extends over 14 amino acids. V lost 6 bases, J lost 1 base, and 12 bases lay in between. CDR3 in amino acids: CASSPTRQNTEAFF. The CDR3 bases are TGTGCCAGCAGCCCCACCCGACAGAACACTGAAGCTTTCTTT.

As regards this clone: Germline and junction disagree at one end, which may indicate a read error. The chain employs TRBV7-9 and TRBJ1-1; perhaps TRBD1 as D (6 bases). Germline V CDR1 and CDR2: SEHNR, FQNEAQ (reference sequence). The CDR3 covers 13 residues. CDR3 sequence reads: CSGREDRNTEAFF. The CDR3 DNA follows: TGCAGTGGGCGAGAGGACAGAAACACTGAAGCTTTCTTT. Filled out from reference TRBV7-9 and TRBJ1-1, the complete variable domain reads DTGVSQNPRHKITKRGQNVTFRCDPISEHNRLYWYRQTLGQGPEFLTYFQNEAQLEKSRLLSDRFSAERPKGSFSTLEIQRTEQGDSAMYLCSGREDRNTEAFFGQGTRLTVV.